This T cell receptor (beta chain) was identified in a study of blood T cell repertoires in COVID-19. Here immunoSEQ multiplex PCR was the method, and the copy in TCRdb shows in-frame clones only, minus some. The repertoire holds over 200,000 clones, 70% to 90% seen once, with around 10% in the top ten. The V end was cut by 4 bases, the J end by 3 bases, with 7 bases between. Per the germline V gene, CDR1 is SGDLS and CDR2 is YYNGEE. The CDR3 has 13 amino acids. The chain carries TRBV9 and TRBJ2-2; no clear D gene. Sequenced material: peripheral blood. The sequence was collected from a man between 50 and 59 years old with COVID-19, enrolled during active disease. CDR3 protein: CASSSQDTGELFF. The CDR3 DNA reads as TGTGCCAGCAGCTCCCAGGACACCGGGGAGCTGTTTTTT. The variable domain in full, with the rest retrieved from reference TRBV9 and TRBJ2-2, is DSGVTQTPKHLITATGQRVTLRCSPRSGDLSVYWYQQSLDQGLQFLIQYYNGEERAKGNILERFSAQQFPDLHSELNLSSLELGDSALYFCASSSQDTGELFFGEGSRLTVL.